The present TCR beta chain was sequenced within a study of cytomegalovirus exposure and HLA in healthy donors. Study-level results: Testing in vitro showed a few CMV-associated chains specific for CMV antigens. Based on reports, TCR beta sequences accurately predicted HLA-A and HLA-B alleles for most subjects.

PCR amplification relied on 60 Vbeta primers (plus 13 Jbeta primers). Measured with immunoSEQ multiplex PCR; TCRdb has only the in-frame clones, and not every one. This table has 150,000 to 200,000 clones, roughly four fifths appearing once. Germline V CDR1 and CDR2: MDHEN, SYDVKM. This CDR3 has 14 residues. V shed 4 bases and J 4 bases; nucleotides not matched to a gene: 5. As regards this clone: Antigen: not known.

Each donor's status was that of a healthy bone marrow donor. The sample comprised PBMCs. The chain has TRBV28 and TRBJ1-2; TRBD1 matches 8 bases. The clonotype was recovered from a man between 18 and 35 years old in good health and CMV-seronegative. The CDR3 nucleotides are TGTGCCAGCAGTTCGGGACAGGCCATCTATGGCTACACCTTC. Its protein product is CASSSGQAIYGYTF.